These 29 T cell receptor beta chains share one sample of origin, sequenced in a study of blood T cell repertoires in COVID-19. Data came from immunoSEQ multiplex PCR; TCRdb stores just in-frame clones and leaves some out. The sample shows roughly 34,000 clones, 90% of them seen only once. The source material was peripheral blood. These receptor sequences come from a man between 60 and 75 years old with active or convalescent COVID-19.

This clone was counted once. The J gene is TRBJ1-1, the V gene TRBV10-2; D might be TRBD1 (5 bases). CDR1 and CDR2 (germline): WSHSY, SAAADI. V lost 5 bases and J lost 3, with 13 bases in between. This CDR3 comprises 14 residues. CDR3 DNA sequence: TGCGCCAGCAGTTATGCTTGGGGGGACACTGAAGCTTTCTTT. Translated: CASSYAWGDTEAFF.

The chain is built from TRBV19 and TRBJ2-3; 8 bases agree with TRBD1. V gave up 6 bases and J gave up 3 bases; unmatched junction bases: 5. Germline lookup yields CDR1 LNHDA and CDR2 SQIVND (reference sequence). This CDR3 comprises 14 residues. The CDR3 nucleotides read TGTGCCAGTAGGTGGACAGGGTCTACAGATACGCAGTATTTT. As protein: CASRWTGSTDTQYF. Together with reference TRBV19 and TRBJ2-3, the CDR3 gives the full variable domain: DGGITQSPKYLFRKEGQNVTLSCEQNLNHDAMYWYRQDPGQGLRLIYYSQIVNDFQKGDIAEGYSVSREKKESFPLTVTSAQKNPTAFYLCASRWTGSTDTQYFGPGTRLTVL.

The rearrangement joins TRBV15 to TRBJ2-1; TRBD2 matches 12 bases. CDR1 is LNHNV, CDR2 YYDKDF, per germline (reference sequence). The CDR3 extends over 17 amino acids. The V segment lost 3 bases and the J segment 3 bases; nucleotides outside the gene matches: 6. The CDR3 sequence: CATSSLLAGGRYNEQFF. CDR3 DNA: TGTGCCACCAGCAGTCTCCTAGCGGGAGGGCGCTACAATGAGCAGTTCTTC.

J is TRBJ1-4 and V is TRBV15; no definite D call. Germline assignment: CDR1 LNHNV and CDR2 YYDKDF (reference sequence). The ends were cut back, 0 bases at V and 5 bases at J, with 13 bases in the middle. This CDR3 spans 16 amino acids. CDR3 sequence (DNA): TGTGCCACCAGCAGAGATAGGAGGGAAGGGAATGAAAAACTGTTTTTT. Amino acid sequence: CATSRDRREGNEKLFF.

CDR3 protein: CASSLTLQETQYF. The CDR3 DNA reads as TGTGCCAGCAGCTTAACCCTCCAAGAGACCCAGTACTTC. The rearrangement links TRBV7-3 to TRBJ2-5; no reliable D call. The V gene lost 0 bases and the J gene lost 1 base, with 3 bases spanning the gap. Germline CDR1 reads SGHTA; CDR2 reads FQGTGA. The CDR3 consists of 13 residues.

This chain links TRBV7-8 with TRBJ1-1, with a tentative D call TRBD1 (6 bases). The CDR3 is 16 amino acids. The ends were cut back, 0 bases at V and 0 bases at J, with 11 bases in the middle. CDR1 is SGHVS, CDR2 FQNEAQ, per germline. CDR3 protein: CASSLAKGHLNTEAFF. CDR3 in DNA: TGTGCCAGCAGCTTAGCTAAGGGACATTTGAACACTGAAGCTTTCTTT.

This clone was found a few times. J is TRBJ1-4 and V is TRBV18; D gene unclear. The V gene lost 3 bases and the J gene lost 2 bases, with 13 bases spanning the gap. The CDR3 contains 16 residues. Germline assignment: CDR1 KGHSH and CDR2 LQKENI. CDR3 sequence: CASSPSVSQTNEKLFF. CDR3 sequence (DNA): TGTGCCAGCTCACCTTCCGTTTCCCAGACTAATGAAAAACTGTTTTTT.

The chain is built from TRBV11-2 and TRBJ2-1; tentative D call: TRBD2 (6 bases). The CDR3 spans 14 residues. The V and J ends lost 4 bases and 7 bases respectively, with 14 bases between them. The V gene's germline CDR1 is SGHAT and CDR2 FQNNGV. The CDR3 DNA reads TGTGCCAGCAGCTCCGCGGGGAACAGGAATGAGCAGTTCTTC. The encoded protein is CASSSAGNRNEQFF.

The rearrangement links TRBV3-1 (or the pseudogene TRBV3-2) to TRBJ1-5, with 8 nucleotides matching TRBD1. CDR3 length equals 14 residues. V dropped 4 bases and J dropped 6; count of bases not matched to a gene: 5. The V gene's germline CDR1 is LGHDT and CDR2 YNNKEL (reference sequence). CDR3 loop: CASSLSTGGQPQHF. The CDR3 DNA is TGTGCCAGCAGCCTCAGCACAGGGGGTCAGCCCCAGCATTTT.

This clone was recorded a few times. The rearrangement uses TRBV6-6 and TRBJ2-7; D is ambiguous. The CDR3 has 15 amino acids. Germline V gene lookup returns CDR1 MNHNY and CDR2 SVGAGI (reference sequence). The germline V and J ends were trimmed by 8 bases and 3 bases, with 20 bases remaining between them. In DNA, the CDR3 is TGTGCCAGCGCCTATCTATCAGGTTCATACTACGAGCAGTACTTC. Translation gives CASAYLSGSYYEQYF.

This clone was recorded a few times. The chain couples TRBV18 to TRBJ2-1; 10 bases line up with TRBD1. Germline CDR1 is KGHSH and CDR2 is LQKENI. The V and J ends lost 5 bases and 5 bases, in that order; junction bases with no gene match: 9. The CDR3 runs 16 residues. The CDR3 spells CASSVWTGGIDNEQFF. The CDR3 DNA sequence: TGTGCCAGCTCAGTTTGGACAGGGGGAATTGACAATGAGCAGTTCTTC.

This chain links TRBV10-2 with TRBJ1-1; no reliable D call. The ends were cut back, 8 bases at V and 3 bases at J, with 13 bases in the middle. From germline, CDR1 is WSHSY and CDR2 SAAADI. CDR3 length: 13 amino acids. The CDR3 bases are TGCGCCAGCTCAAGTTTTACGGACACTGAAGCTTTCTTT. This codes for CASSSFTDTEAFF.

The rearrangement links TRBV28 to TRBJ1-3, with D possibly TRBD1 on 6 matching bases. Germline V lookup: CDR1 MDHEN, CDR2 SYDVKM. This CDR3 comprises 14 residues. V lost 8 bases to trimming and J lost 2 bases, with 13 bases between them. The CDR3 loop is CASRGGGAGNTIYF. Here the CDR3 DNA reads TGTGCCAGCCGAGGGGGAGGGGCTGGAAACACCATATATTTT.

V and J are TRBV6-5 and TRBJ1-3; no reliable D call. CDR3 size: 14 residues. The germline V gene encodes CDR1 MNHEY and CDR2 SVGAGI. The germline V and J ends were trimmed by 6 bases and 0 bases, with 9 bases remaining between them. In nucleotides, the CDR3 is TGTGCCAGCAGGGAGCTCTCCTCTGGAAACACCATATATTTT. This codes for CASRELSSGNTIYF.

The chain has TRBV6-2 or TRBV6-3 and TRBJ2-7; TRBD2 agrees at 8 bases. In germline, CDR1 is MNHEY, CDR2 SVGEGT. The CDR3 runs to 15 residues. J lost 2 bases, V lost 6 bases, and 9 bases had no gene match. CDR3 bases: TGTGCCAGCAGCCTGACTAGCGACCCGGCCTACGAGCAGTACTTC. Protein product: CASSLTSDPAYEQYF.

The chain couples TRBV29-1 to TRBJ1-4; 7 bases agree with TRBD1. Germline CDR1 reads SQVTM; CDR2 reads ANQGSEA. Trimming removed 4 bases from V and 8 bases from J; junction bases left unmatched: 7. CDR3 length: 13 residues. The CDR3 DNA sequence: TGCAGCGTTGTTCGGTCAGGGGGGGAAAAACTGTTTTTT. Protein: CSVVRSGGEKLFF.

The chain couples TRBV6-1 to TRBJ1-2; 7 nucleotides match TRBD1. V shed 2 bases and J 0 bases; nucleotides not matched to a gene: 3. Germline loops: CDR1 MNHNS, CDR2 SASEGT. The CDR3 has 15 amino acids. DNA for the CDR3: TGTGCCAGCAGTGAAATGGGGACAGCTAACTATGGCTACACCTTC. Its protein product is CASSEMGTANYGYTF.

The chain couples TRBV13 to TRBJ1-2; tentative D call: TRBD1 (5 bases). From germline, CDR1 is PRHDT and CDR2 FYEKMQ (reference sequence). The CDR3 sequence is 16 residues long. V lost 3 bases and J 4 bases, leaving 18 bases between the germline ends. The CDR3: CASSLGSSGQGYGYTF. The DNA for the CDR3 is TGTGCCAGCAGCTTGGGTTCTAGCGGACAAGGCTATGGCTACACCTTC.

The chain uses TRBV7-2 and TRBJ2-7, with TRBD2 identical over 7 bases. Looked up from germline, CDR1 is SGHTA and CDR2 is FQGNSA. Trimming took 5 bases from V and 2 from J; bases not matched to a gene: 9. There are 15 residues in the CDR3. CDR3 sequence reads: CASSPGAGRAYEQYF. Here the CDR3 DNA reads TGTGCCAGCAGCCCAGGCGCAGGGAGGGCCTACGAGCAGTACTTC.

V usage is TRBV2 and J usage is TRBJ2-1, with 10 bases identical to TRBD2. The CDR3 is made up of 16 amino acids. Trimming cost V 4 bases and J 0 bases; bases outside gene matches: 3. From germline, CDR1 is SNHLY and CDR2 FYNNEI. CDR3 amino acids: CASSGSGGDSYNEQFF. CDR3 in DNA: TGTGCCAGCAGTGGAAGCGGGGGGGACTCCTACAATGAGCAGTTCTTC.

The chain has TRBV7-3 and TRBJ1-1, with D maybe TRBD1 (6 bases). V lost 5 bases to trimming and J lost 0 bases, with 13 bases between them. This CDR3 has 15 residues. Germline CDR1 reads SGHTA; CDR2 reads FQGTGA. In nucleotides, the CDR3 is TGTGCCAGCAGCCTTGGGGGGGCGCTGAACACTGAAGCTTTCTTT. Translation gives CASSLGGALNTEAFF.

The J gene is TRBJ1-2, the V gene TRBV21-1; TRBD1 is the table's D call, not checked against the DNA. TRBV21-1 counts as a pseudogene. The CDR3 is made up of 18 amino acids. For the CDR3, the DNA is TGTGCCAGCAGCAAAGGTGACGGGACAGGGAGGTTGCACTATGGCTACACCTTC. Its protein product is CASSKGDGTGRLHYGYTF.

This clone was counted a single time. V usage is TRBV28 and J usage is TRBJ1-4; D might be TRBD1 (5 bases). Per the germline V gene, CDR1 is MDHEN and CDR2 is SYDVKM. The CDR3 sequence is 13 residues long. Trimming left V 2 bases short and J 8 bases short, with 9 bases between. The CDR3, as DNA: TGTGCCAGCAGTTTACACAGGTTGGAAAAACTGTTTTTT. Protein sequence: CASSLHRLEKLFF.

The rearrangement links TRBV18 to TRBJ2-3; tentatively, D is TRBD2 (5 bases). This CDR3 has 15 amino acids. The V gene's germline CDR1 is KGHSH and CDR2 LQKENI. V lost 0 bases, J lost 1 base, and 8 bases lay in between. This chain's CDR3 is CASSPPSGGTDTQYF. For the CDR3, the DNA is TGTGCCAGCTCACCACCTTCCGGGGGCACAGATACGCAGTATTTT.

This clone was seen only once. J is TRBJ2-7 and V is TRBV28; 9 bases map to TRBD1. Germline-derived CDR1 and CDR2 are MDHEN and SYDVKM. CDR3 length: 14 amino acids. V lost 5 bases to trimming and J lost 5 bases; unmatched junction nucleotides: 7. This chain's CDR3 is CASSTTGGSHEQYF. The CDR3 region has the DNA TGTGCCAGCAGTACGACAGGGGGTTCACACGAGCAGTACTTC.

The genes are TRBV3-1 (or the pseudogene TRBV3-2) and TRBJ2-1; D possibly corresponds to TRBD2 (5 bases). Deletions cut 4 bases from V and 7 bases from J, with 17 bases between. This CDR3 region has 15 residues. The V gene's germline CDR1 is LGHDT and CDR2 YNNKEL (reference sequence). The CDR3 region is CASSPRLETRNEQFF. In DNA form, the CDR3 reads TGTGCCAGCAGCCCCAGATTGGAAACTAGGAATGAGCAGTTCTTC.

The genes are TRBV2 and TRBJ2-1; 8 bases are a match to TRBD2. Germline V gene sequence: CDR1 SNHLY, CDR2 FYNNEI. The trim removed 3 bases at V and 8 bases at J, leaving 12 bases unmatched. CDR3 length: 16 amino acids. CDR3 bases: TGTGCCAGCAGTGAGACCCGACTAGCGCGTGTCGATGAGCAGTTCTTC. Its translation is CASSETRLARVDEQFF. The full variable domain, with the rest looked up from reference TRBV2 and TRBJ2-1, is EPEVTQTPSHQVTQMGQEVILRCVPISNHLYFYWYRQILGQKVEFLVSFYNNEISEKSEIFDDQFSVERPDGSNFTLKIRSTKLEDSAMYFCASSETRLARVDEQFFGPGTRLTVL.

This rearrangement joins TRBV5-1 to TRBJ1-1, with 7 bases fitting TRBD1. Looked up from germline, CDR1 is SGHRS and CDR2 is YFSETQ. V lost 3 bases and J lost 3; bases outside the gene matches: 8. The CDR3 runs 15 residues. The CDR3 region has the DNA TGCGCCAGCAGCTCCCCGGACAGGTCTGACACTGAAGCTTTCTTT. This encodes CASSSPDRSDTEAFF.

This chain uses TRBV29-1 with TRBJ2-1, with D possibly being TRBD1 (6 bases). Deletions cut 1 base from V and 2 bases from J, with 9 bases between. The CDR3 covers 14 residues. Germline V gene lookup returns CDR1 SQVTM and CDR2 ANQGSEA. For the CDR3, the DNA is TGCAGCGTTGAAGGCAGGGGCGCCTACAATGAGCAGTTCTTC. This sequence encodes CSVEGRGAYNEQFF.